This T cell receptor beta chain stems from a study of T cells in Graves' hyperthyroidism and ophthalmopathy. What was amplified from RNA transcripts were TCR beta CDR3 regions. HTBI primers were employed in a first-round RT-PCR of the TCR CDR3. One entry per CDR3 protein, called by TCRdb with MiXCR from the multiplex PCR reads. The repertoire holds just over 550,000 distinct CDR3 sequences, around 45% seen once, with approximately 8.2% in the top ten. This CDR3 has 14 amino acids. Germline CDR1 reads SNHLY; CDR2 reads FYNNEI. V was pared by 5 bases and J by 5 bases, with 12 bases between. Specimen: peripheral blood or thyroid tissue (not recorded which). This clonotype was sampled from a woman under 30 with Graves' hyperthyroidism. V is TRBV2 and J is TRBJ1-4; maybe TRBD1 (5 bases). In nucleotides, the CDR3 is TGTGCCAGCAGTTGGGGGTCACAGAATGAAAAACTGTTTTTT. This gives the protein CASSWGSQNEKLFF.